This TCR beta chain is drawn from a study of blood T cell repertoires in COVID-19. Study context: T cells, B-cell-depleted T cells, or PBMCs supplied cDNA or gDNA.

Sequencing was performed with immunoSEQ multiplex PCR; in TCRdb, only in-frame clones are kept and a portion is missing. The sample holds 350,000 to 450,000 clones, roughly nine tenths seen once. The CDR3 is made up of 13 amino acids. Trimming removed 5 bases at V and 7 bases at J, with 12 bases between. Participants, about 18 to 100 years old, spanned some 23 US areas. The chain recombines TRBV12-3 or TRBV12-4 with TRBJ1-5, with D unclear. The sequencing sample was made of PBMCs or T cells enriched from blood (not recorded which). The source of this sequence is a woman in her thirties or forties who had been exposed to COVID-19. The CDR3 DNA follows: TGTGCCAGCAGTCTAACTCCCCGCCAGCCCCAGCATTTT. Its translation is CASSLTPRQPQHF.